These T cell receptor beta chains were read from a single sample in a study of T cell responses to AZD1222 COVID-19 vaccine. Profiled with immunoSEQ multiplex PCR; TCRdb holds only in-frame clones, not every one. The sample lists approximately 150,000 clones, roughly nine tenths occurring once. Material: peripheral blood, obtained 28 days after the second AZD1222 dose. The source of these receptors is an adult who received the AZD1222 COVID-19 vaccine. The CDR3 runs from the conserved cysteine through the conserved F or W. Fields, in order: V gene, D gene, J gene, clone size, CDR3 length, CDR3 DNA, CDR3 protein. The D gene is left open where the match is weak. Clone size is given for some rows only: seen once, a few or many times, or a class if the clone is expanded.

V: TRBV7-8; D: -; J: TRBJ1-1; size: -; length: 15; DNA: TGTGCCAGCAGCTTAGTCCGGGGGCGCAACGCTGAAGCTTTCTTT; CDR3: CASSLVRGRNAEAFF
V: TRBV5-4; D: TRBD2; J: TRBJ2-1; size: -; length: 14; DNA: TGTGCCAGCATGCTAGCGGGAGGGCTCAATGAGCAGTTCTTC; CDR3: CASMLAGGLNEQFF
V: TRBV9; D: -; J: TRBJ2-1; size: -; length: 16; DNA: TGTGCCAGCAGCGTAGCCTTAGAACCAAGTCAAGATGAGCAGTTCTTC; CDR3: CASSVALEPSQDEQFF
V: TRBV7-9; D: -; J: TRBJ2-5; size: -; length: 13; DNA: TGTGCCAGCAGCTTATTACTTCAAGAGACCCAGTACTTC; CDR3: CASSLLLQETQYF
V: TRBV20-1; D: -; J: TRBJ1-1; size: -; length: 12; DNA: TGCAGTGCTAGTGGCATGGTCCCTGAAGCTTTCTTT; CDR3: CSASGMVPEAFF
V: TRBV7-2; D: -; J: TRBJ1-1; size: -; length: 14; DNA: TGTGCCAGCAGGAGGGCCGGGGGAGACACTGAAGCTTTCTTT; CDR3: CASRRAGGDTEAFF
V: TRBV13; D: -; J: TRBJ2-1; size: -; length: 14; DNA: TGTGCCAGCAGCTTAGAGGACAGCCCGTGGGAGCAGTTCTTC; CDR3: CASSLEDSPWEQFF
V: TRBV6-5; D: -; J: TRBJ1-4; size: -; length: 15; DNA: TGTGCCAGCAGTTACGGGGGACGGGCTAATGAAAAACTGTTTTTT; CDR3: CASSYGGRANEKLFF
V: TRBV2; D: -; J: TRBJ1-2; size: once; length: 12; DNA: TGTGCCAGCAAAGTATCGGGGGCCCAACGTCCCTTC; CDR3: CASKVSGAQRPF
V: TRBV6-5; D: -; J: TRBJ1-3; size: -; length: 15; DNA: TGTGCCAGCAGTTACTCGGGAGGGCCTGGAAACACCATATATTTT; CDR3: CASSYSGGPGNTIYF
V: TRBV11-3; D: -; J: TRBJ1-1; size: -; length: 14; DNA: TGTGCCAGCAGCCCCCCTTCTGGGAACACTGAAGCTTTCTTT; CDR3: CASSPPSGNTEAFF
V: TRBV5-4; D: -; J: TRBJ1-3; size: -; length: 15; DNA: TGTGCCAGCAGCCCAGGACAGAACTCTGGAAACACCATATATTTT; CDR3: CASSPGQNSGNTIYF
V: TRBV24-1; D: TRBD1; J: TRBJ2-3; size: -; length: 15; DNA: TGTGCCACCGACAGGGGCTCAGGTAGCACAGATACGCAGTATTTT; CDR3: CATDRGSGSTDTQYF
V: TRBV7-2; D: -; J: TRBJ1-1; size: -; length: 14; DNA: TGTGCCAGCAGCTTAGCGGGACAGAACACTGAAGCTTTCTTT; CDR3: CASSLAGQNTEAFF
V: TRBV27; D: -; J: TRBJ1-2; size: -; length: 10; DNA: TGTGCCAGCAGTTTACAGGGCTACACCTTC; CDR3: CASSLQGYTF
V: TRBV13; D: -; J: TRBJ1-1; size: -; length: 15; DNA: TGTGCCAGCAGCTTATACCCACAGTTTTCCACTGAAGCTTTCTTT; CDR3: CASSLYPQFSTEAFF
V: TRBV29-1; D: TRBD2; J: TRBJ2-3; size: -; length: 16; DNA: TGCAGCGTTGAGGTTGGTAGCGGGAGAATAAAAAATACGCAGTATTTT; CDR3: CSVEVGSGRIKNTQYF
V: TRBV20-1; D: -; J: TRBJ2-1; size: -; length: 14; DNA: TGCAGTGCTAGTGGGGGCGCGTCGGGAAATGAGCAGTTCTTC; CDR3: CSASGGASGNEQFF
V: TRBV7-2; D: -; J: TRBJ1-6; size: -; length: 15; DNA: TGTGCCAGCAGCGGATCCGGGACGGATAATTCACCCCTCCACTTT; CDR3: CASSGSGTDNSPLHF
V: TRBV19; D: -; J: TRBJ1-5; size: once; length: 12; DNA: TGTGCCAGTACATTGAGCAATCAGCCCCAGCATTTT; CDR3: CASTLSNQPQHF
V: TRBV13; D: -; J: TRBJ2-7; size: -; length: 15; DNA: TGTGCCAGCAGCTTAGGTTCGACTACCCTCTACGAGCAGTACTTC; CDR3: CASSLGSTTLYEQYF
V: TRBV5-7; D: TRBD2; J: TRBJ2-7; size: -; length: 19; DNA: TGTGCCAGCAGCTTGCCGGGACTAGCGGGAGGGCACAACTCCTACGAGCAGTACTTC; CDR3: CASSLPGLAGGHNSYEQYF
V: TRBV28; D: -; J: TRBJ1-1; size: -; length: 15; DNA: TGTGCCAGCAGTCTAACGACGGCTAGGAACACTGAAGCTTTCTTT; CDR3: CASSLTTARNTEAFF
V: TRBV2; D: TRBD1; J: TRBJ1-5; size: -; length: 15; DNA: TGTGCCAGCAGCCAACAGGGGATGAATCATCAGCCCCAGCATTTT; CDR3: CASSQQGMNHQPQHF
V: TRBV7-9; D: TRBD1; J: TRBJ1-1; size: -; length: 15; DNA: TGTGCCAGCAGCTTAGGGGACAGGGACCTGGCTGAAGCTTTCTTT; CDR3: CASSLGDRDLAEAFF
V: TRBV11-2; D: -; J: TRBJ1-4; size: -; length: 13; DNA: TGTGCCAGCAGCCTCGGGGGAGGGGGAAAACTGTTTTTT; CDR3: CASSLGGGGKLFF
V: TRBV11-2; D: -; J: TRBJ1-1; size: once; length: 12; DNA: TGTGCCAGCAGCGCAGACGGTGCCGAAGCTTTCTTT; CDR3: CASSADGAEAFF
V: TRBV2; D: -; J: TRBJ2-4; size: -; length: 15; DNA: TGTGCCAGCCAAGATATTTCCGGGACTGCAGACATTCAGTACTTC; CDR3: CASQDISGTADIQYF
V: TRBV6-6; D: TRBD2; J: TRBJ2-3; size: -; length: 14; DNA: TGTGCCAGCAGTCTAGCGGGGGCCGGAGATACGCAGTATTTT; CDR3: CASSLAGAGDTQYF
V: TRBV29-1; D: -; J: TRBJ1-1; size: -; length: 13; DNA: TGCAGCGTTGGGCCGGGGAGGACCACTGAAGCTTTCTTT; CDR3: CSVGPGRTTEAFF
V: TRBV7-2; D: -; J: TRBJ2-7; size: -; length: 13; DNA: TGTGCCAGCAGCTTAGCGGGCGGATACGAGCAGTACTTC; CDR3: CASSLAGGYEQYF
V: TRBV24-1; D: -; J: TRBJ2-1; size: -; length: 14; DNA: TGTGCCACCAGTGTTCCCGGCCCTTACAATGAGCAGTTCTTC; CDR3: CATSVPGPYNEQFF
V: TRBV7-9; D: TRBD1; J: TRBJ1-1; size: -; length: 15; DNA: TGTGCCAGCAGCCCGGGGACAGCCCGGGGGACTGAAGCTTTCTTT; CDR3: CASSPGTARGTEAFF
V: TRBV7-2; D: -; J: TRBJ1-1; size: -; length: 14; DNA: TGTGCCAGCAGCTTAGGGGGCCCGGGAAAAGAAGCTTTCTTT; CDR3: CASSLGGPGKEAFF
V: TRBV27; D: -; J: TRBJ2-6; size: -; length: 15; DNA: TGTGCCAGCAGTTCAGGGATTCCCGGGGCCAACGTCCTGACTTTC; CDR3: CASSSGIPGANVLTF
V: TRBV24-1; D: TRBD1; J: TRBJ1-5; size: -; length: 12; DNA: TGTGCCACAGGACAGGGGAATCAGCCCCAGCATTTT; CDR3: CATGQGNQPQHF
V: TRBV3-1/TRBV3-2; D: -; J: TRBJ1-3; size: -; length: 15; DNA: TGTGCCAGCAGCCAAGAGGGAATCCGTGGAAACACCATATATTTT; CDR3: CASSQEGIRGNTIYF
V: TRBV12-5; D: -; J: TRBJ2-2; size: -; length: 14; DNA: TGTGCTAGTGGTTTGGCCCCCGAGTCCGGGGAGCTGTTTTTT; CDR3: CASGLAPESGELFF
V: TRBV7-9; D: -; J: TRBJ1-1; size: -; length: 13; DNA: TGTGCCAGCAGCTTAGGCCCGGGTTCTGAAGCTTTCTTT; CDR3: CASSLGPGSEAFF
V: TRBV30; D: -; J: TRBJ1-3; size: once; length: 14; DNA: TGTGCCTGGAGTGTAGGGGGCTCTGGAAACACCATATATTTT; CDR3: CAWSVGGSGNTIYF
V: TRBV4-2; D: -; J: TRBJ2-7; size: -; length: 17; DNA: TGTGCCAGCAGCCAAGATTCCCAGCGGCCGGGTACCTACGAGCAGTACTTC; CDR3: CASSQDSQRPGTYEQYF
V: TRBV18; D: TRBD2; J: TRBJ2-7; size: -; length: 15; DNA: TGTGCCAGCTCACCGACGAGCGGGAGGCAGATCGAGCAGTACTTC; CDR3: CASSPTSGRQIEQYF
V: TRBV5-8; D: -; J: TRBJ1-2; size: -; length: 16; DNA: TGTGCCAGCAGCTTGGGGGGCCCGAGGGCTAACTATGGCTACACCTTC; CDR3: CASSLGGPRANYGYTF
V: TRBV19; D: TRBD1; J: TRBJ1-4; size: -; length: 13; DNA: TGTGCCAGTAGTAGGGGACAGCCTGAAAAACTGTTTTTT; CDR3: CASSRGQPEKLFF
V: TRBV6-1; D: -; J: TRBJ2-1; size: once; length: 16; DNA: TGTGCCAGCAGTGAAGGGCGGGTCGGCTCCTACAATGAGCAGTTCTTC; CDR3: CASSEGRVGSYNEQFF
V: TRBV7-9; D: TRBD2; J: TRBJ2-5; size: -; length: 16; DNA: TGTGCCAGCAGCTTAGCGTCCGGTCTAGCGGGCGAGACCCAGTACTTC; CDR3: CASSLASGLAGETQYF
V: TRBV5-1; D: -; J: TRBJ2-6; size: -; length: 15; DNA: TGCGCCAGCAGCCCGGGGAGCTCTGGGGCCAACGTCCTGACTTTC; CDR3: CASSPGSSGANVLTF
V: TRBV20-1; D: TRBD1; J: TRBJ1-5; size: -; length: 17; DNA: TGCAGTGCTAGTTTCCCCTCCGGGACAGGGGGCAATCAGCCCCAGCATTTT; CDR3: CSASFPSGTGGNQPQHF
V: TRBV7-6; D: -; J: TRBJ2-3; size: few; length: 13; DNA: TGTGCCAGCAGCCCTACAGACACAGATACGCAGTATTTT; CDR3: CASSPTDTDTQYF
V: TRBV7-2; D: TRBD2; J: TRBJ2-1; size: -; length: 16; DNA: TGTGCCAGCAGCTTAGTTGGAGGGCCGGGGAGGGATGAGCAGTTCTTC; CDR3: CASSLVGGPGRDEQFF
V: TRBV3-1/TRBV3-2; D: -; J: TRBJ1-6; size: -; length: 13; DNA: TGTGCCAGCCACGCCAGTTATAATTCACCCCTCCACTTT; CDR3: CASHASYNSPLHF
V: TRBV11-2; D: -; J: TRBJ2-6; size: -; length: 16; DNA: TGTGCCAGCAGACCGGGAGTACGCTCTGGGGCCAACGTCCTGACTTTC; CDR3: CASRPGVRSGANVLTF
V: TRBV13; D: -; J: TRBJ2-4; size: -; length: 15; DNA: TGTGCCAGCAGCTTAGCGGGCAGGGTGGGAAACATTCAGTACTTC; CDR3: CASSLAGRVGNIQYF
V: TRBV5-6; D: -; J: TRBJ2-7; size: -; length: 15; DNA: TGTGCCAGCAGTCGGTTGGACAGAATGGAGGGCGAGCAGTACTTC; CDR3: CASSRLDRMEGEQYF
V: TRBV11-2; D: -; J: TRBJ1-2; size: -; length: 15; DNA: TGTGCCAGCAGCTCGCTTAGGGGGGCCTTCTATGGCTACACCTTC; CDR3: CASSSLRGAFYGYTF